The rows below give T cell receptor beta chains drawn from one sample of a study of blood T cell repertoires in COVID-19. Clones were read by immunoSEQ multiplex PCR, and TCRdb kept only the in-frame ones, dropping some. The sample lists roughly 250,000 clones; 82% were seen once. The material sequenced was peripheral blood. Receptors originate from a woman in her 70s with acute or convalescent COVID-19. CDR3s include the opening cysteine and the closing phenylalanine or tryptophan. Fields, in order: clone size, D gene, J gene, V gene, CDR3 DNA, CDR3 protein. The D gene is left open where the match is weak. Rows give clone size only sometimes, using once, few, many, or a class for an expanded clone.

NA	TRBD1	TRBJ1-2	TRBV9	TGTGCCAGCAGGATGGACAGGGGCTACACCTTC	CASRMDRGYTF
NA	TRBD1	TRBJ1-2	TRBV6-5	TGTGCCAGCAGTCTGGACAGGCCATATGGCTACACCTTC	CASSLDRPYGYTF
few	NA	TRBJ1-3	TRBV5-4	TGTGCCAGCAGCGGGGGACTGCGAAACTCTGGAAACACCATATATTTT	CASSGGLRNSGNTIYF
NA	NA	TRBJ1-1	TRBV29-1	TGCAGCGTTGAACGCCAGGGGAACACTGAAGCTTTCTTT	CSVERQGNTEAFF
NA	NA	TRBJ2-7	TRBV25-1	TGTGCCAGCAGTGTAGTGACCCGGGGTGAGCAGTACTTC	CASSVVTRGEQYF
NA	TRBD1	TRBJ1-2	TRBV12-3/TRBV12-4	TGTGCCAGCAGTCCATGGGACAGGTATGGCTACACCTTC	CASSPWDRYGYTF
NA	TRBD1	TRBJ1-1	TRBV5-1	TGCGCCAGCAGCTTGGCCGCAGGGGGTGGGAACACTGAAGCTTTCTTT	CASSLAAGGGNTEAFF
NA	NA	TRBJ2-7	TRBV7-2	TGTGCCAGCAGCTCGTTGGGGGGGGCCACCGAGCAGTACTTC	CASSSLGGATEQYF
NA	NA	TRBJ1-6	TRBV11-1	TGTGCCGTACAGGGAACTAATTCACCCCTCCACTTT	CAVQGTNSPLHF
NA	TRBD1	TRBJ2-5	TRBV7-7	TGTGCTAGCAGCTTACAGGGGGCGCGAGAGACCCAGTACTTC	CASSLQGARETQYF
few	TRBD1	TRBJ2-1	TRBV29-1	TGCAGCGTTGAACTCCGGGACAGGGGATACAATGAGCAGTTCTTC	CSVELRDRGYNEQFF
once	NA	TRBJ1-5	TRBV19	TGTGCCAGTGGCCGACACCCCCTGCATTTT	CASGRHPLHF
NA	NA	TRBJ1-2	TRBV3-1/TRBV3-2	TGTGCCAGCACTCCGGCGAGGGGAGGGGACGGCTACACCTTC	CASTPARGGDGYTF
NA	TRBD1	TRBJ2-2	TRBV7-9	TGTGCCAGCAGCCCCTGGGACAGGGGGCGAGTCGTTTCCGGGGAGCTGTTTTTT	CASSPWDRGRVVSGELFF
NA	TRBD1	TRBJ1-6	TRBV15	TGTGCCACCAGGCCGGGACAGCGTAATTCACCCCTCCACTTT	CATRPGQRNSPLHF
NA	TRBD1	TRBJ2-7	TRBV30	TGTGCCTGGAGACCGACAGGGGGCTTCCACGAGCAGTACTTC	CAWRPTGGFHEQYF
once	TRBD1	TRBJ1-6	TRBV5-1	TGCGCCAGCAGCCAGGGACAGTTAGCTTCACCCCTCCACTTT	CASSQGQLASPLHF
once	TRBD1	TRBJ1-3	TRBV18	TGTGCCAGCTCACCCGGGACAGGGGCTTTCTCTGGAAACACCATATATTTT	CASSPGTGAFSGNTIYF
once	NA	TRBJ2-3	TRBV9	TGTGCCAGCAGCTGGGGGCGGTTCACAGATACGCAGTATTTT	CASSWGRFTDTQYF
NA	NA	TRBJ1-6	TRBV7-9	TGTGCCAGCAGCTACCAGTCTTCACCCCTCCACTTT	CASSYQSSPLHF
NA	NA	TRBJ1-4	TRBV7-9	TGTGCCAGCAGCTTAGTGGAGAGTTCTAATGAAAAACTGTTTTTT	CASSLVESSNEKLFF
once	NA	TRBJ1-2	TRBV2	TGTGCCAGCAAAGGACAGAGTAACTATGGCTACACCTTC	CASKGQSNYGYTF
once	TRBD1	TRBJ1-2	TRBV5-1	TGCGCCAGCAGCCGACAGGGAGACTATGGCTACACCTTC	CASSRQGDYGYTF
NA	NA	TRBJ1-1	TRBV18	TGTGCCAGCTCAATCCAGGGTCCGGTGAACACTGAAGCTTTCTTT	CASSIQGPVNTEAFF
NA	NA	TRBJ2-1	TRBV10-1	TGCGCCAGCAGTGAAGGAGGGGGGGTAAATGAGCAGTTCTTC	CASSEGGGVNEQFF
NA	TRBD2	TRBJ2-7	TRBV30	TGTGCCTGGAGTGTACCCACCAGCGGGGGCTCCTACGAGCAGTACTTC	CAWSVPTSGGSYEQYF
NA	NA	TRBJ1-5	TRBV19	TGTGCCAGTAGTATAAGAGGGGGAACAAATCAGCCCCAGCATTTT	CASSIRGGTNQPQHF
NA	NA	TRBJ1-5	TRBV7-2	TGTGCCAGCAGCTTAACGCGGGGGAATGGGCAGCCCCAGCATTTT	CASSLTRGNGQPQHF
NA	NA	TRBJ2-6	TRBV5-1	TGCGCCAGCAGCTTGTTACCCGGGACGGGGGTGTTAGGGGCCAACGTCCTGACTTTC	CASSLLPGTGVLGANVLTF
NA	NA	TRBJ1-6	TRBV27	TGTGCCAGCAGTTTAACGGTTTGGGGACTTGATTCACCCCTCCACTTT	CASSLTVWGLDSPLHF
NA	TRBD2	TRBJ2-7	TRBV7-2	TGTGCCAGCAGCCCATCCGGGACTAGCGGCTCAAAGCAGTACTTC	CASSPSGTSGSKQYF
NA	NA	TRBJ1-4	TRBV5-1	TGCGCCAGCAGCTTGGCCGAGAATGAAAAACTGTTTTTT	CASSLAENEKLFF
NA	NA	TRBJ1-1	TRBV6-2/TRBV6-3	TGTGCCAGCAGTGCGACAGGTTTTGGGACTGAAGCTTTCTTT	CASSATGFGTEAFF
NA	NA	TRBJ1-5	TRBV19	TGTGCCAGCGGAACCCAGATCGGACAGTTGGATAGCAATCAGCCCCAGCATTTT	CASGTQIGQLDSNQPQHF
NA	NA	TRBJ1-5	TRBV6-5	TGTGCCAGCAGTTTACTACGAGGGGGAGGCAATCAGCCCCAGCATTTT	CASSLLRGGGNQPQHF
once	NA	TRBJ1-5	TRBV28	TGTGCCAGCACTCGGGGAGGGAATCAGCCCCAGCATTTT	CASTRGGNQPQHF
NA	TRBD1	TRBJ1-3	TRBV19	TGTGCCAGTAGTCTAGACAGGGGGCTGCTTCTCTCTGGAAACACCATATATTTT	CASSLDRGLLLSGNTIYF
NA	TRBD1	TRBJ1-1	TRBV28	TGTGCCAGCACCCCGGGGGACAGGGAAGCTGAAGCTTTCTTT	CASTPGDREAEAFF
NA	NA	TRBJ1-1	TRBV7-2	TGTGCCAGCAGCATACATGGGGCCACTGAAGCTTTCTTT	CASSIHGATEAFF
NA	TRBD2	TRBJ2-1	TRBV6-1	TGTGCCAGCAGTGAACGGATTAGGACTAGCGGGGGGGATGAGCAGTTCTTC	CASSERIRTSGGDEQFF
NA	TRBD1	TRBJ1-3	TRBV6-5	TGTGCCGCTCGGGACAGCCACTCTGGAAACACCATATATTTT	CAARDSHSGNTIYF
NA	NA	TRBJ2-3	TRBV18	TGTGCCAGCTCACCCCGAACGGGACAATCTCAGTATTTT	CASSPRTGQSQYF
NA	NA	TRBJ2-7	TRBV3-1/TRBV3-2	TGTGCCAGCAGCCAAGGTACCGGAGTGGAGCAGTACTTC	CASSQGTGVEQYF
NA	TRBD1	TRBJ1-3	TRBV2	TGTGCCAGCAGTGAAGCGGACAGGGTAGCTGGAAACACCATATATTTT	CASSEADRVAGNTIYF
NA	TRBD2	TRBJ2-3	TRBV4-2	TGTGCCAGCAGCCAAAGCAGAGCGGGGGGGACAGATACGCAGTATTTT	CASSQSRAGGTDTQYF
NA	TRBD1	TRBJ1-6	TRBV4-3	TGCGCCAGCAGCCAAGATACAGGGGCCGGATCCTATAATTCACCCCTCCACTTT	CASSQDTGAGSYNSPLHF
NA	NA	TRBJ2-5	TRBV9	TGTGCCAGCAGCCGTCGAAGGGACACCCAAGAGACCCAGTACTTC	CASSRRRDTQETQYF
NA	TRBD1	TRBJ2-1	TRBV10-3	TGTGCCTCCAGACAGGGGGAGAGGAATGAGCAGTTCTTC	CASRQGERNEQFF
NA	NA	TRBJ1-5	TRBV5-1	TGCGCCAGCAGCTTGGGACAGCACAATCAGCCCCAGCATTTT	CASSLGQHNQPQHF
NA	TRBD1	TRBJ1-1	TRBV19	TGTGCCAGTAAGGTGGGACAGGCTAACACTGAAGCTTTCTTT	CASKVGQANTEAFF
NA	TRBD2	TRBJ2-3	TRBV10-3	TGTGCCATCAGGCGACTAGCGGACACAGATACGCAGTATTTT	CAIRRLADTDTQYF
few	NA	TRBJ1-1	TRBV19	TGTGCCAGTAGTATTCTTCAGGGTAACACTGAAGCTTTCTTT	CASSILQGNTEAFF
NA	NA	TRBJ1-5	TRBV19	TGTGCCAGTATGGGTGAAAGGGGGAGCAATCAGCCCCAGCATTTT	CASMGERGSNQPQHF
NA	TRBD1	TRBJ1-2	TRBV12-3/TRBV12-4	TGTGCCAGCAGTTTGGGACAGACCTATGGCTACACCTTC	CASSLGQTYGYTF
NA	TRBD2	TRBJ2-7	TRBV5-1	TGCGCCAGCAGCTCGGGACTAGCGGGGGAGCACGAGCAGTACTTC	CASSSGLAGEHEQYF
NA	NA	TRBJ1-5	TRBV10-2	TGCGCCAGCAGTGGGCCTGACAGGTATCAGCCCCAGCATTTT	CASSGPDRYQPQHF